The entry below gives a single T cell receptor (beta chain) sequence along with its context. This specimen belongs to a study of blood T cell repertoires in COVID-19. Study at large: Specimens from acute and convalescent COVID-19 originated in the United States, Italy and Spain. T cells, B-cell-depleted T cells, or PBMCs supplied cDNA or gDNA.

Per the authors' pipeline: The assay estimated nucleated cells by amplifying reference gene primers. Using immunoSEQ multiplex PCR, the repertoire was profiled, and TCRdb retains in-frame clones only, with some absent. V, J and clone size reflect that table, while D and trimming were determined from the DNA. Of more than 15,000 clones detected, 82% appear once; the ten largest clones hold around a fifth. The source of this sequence is a man at least 80 years old with active COVID-19. The sequenced sample consisted of peripheral blood.

The CDR3, as DNA: TGTGCCAGCAGTGGCCCCACTAGCCCCAATGAGCAGTTCTTC. This codes for CASSGPTSPNEQFF. The chain recombines TRBV27 with TRBJ2-1, with D possibly matching TRBD2 (6 bases). V lost 5 bases and J 6 bases, leaving 14 bases between the germline ends. This CDR3 is built from 14 residues. Per germline, CDR1 MNHEY and CDR2 SMNVEV (reference sequence).